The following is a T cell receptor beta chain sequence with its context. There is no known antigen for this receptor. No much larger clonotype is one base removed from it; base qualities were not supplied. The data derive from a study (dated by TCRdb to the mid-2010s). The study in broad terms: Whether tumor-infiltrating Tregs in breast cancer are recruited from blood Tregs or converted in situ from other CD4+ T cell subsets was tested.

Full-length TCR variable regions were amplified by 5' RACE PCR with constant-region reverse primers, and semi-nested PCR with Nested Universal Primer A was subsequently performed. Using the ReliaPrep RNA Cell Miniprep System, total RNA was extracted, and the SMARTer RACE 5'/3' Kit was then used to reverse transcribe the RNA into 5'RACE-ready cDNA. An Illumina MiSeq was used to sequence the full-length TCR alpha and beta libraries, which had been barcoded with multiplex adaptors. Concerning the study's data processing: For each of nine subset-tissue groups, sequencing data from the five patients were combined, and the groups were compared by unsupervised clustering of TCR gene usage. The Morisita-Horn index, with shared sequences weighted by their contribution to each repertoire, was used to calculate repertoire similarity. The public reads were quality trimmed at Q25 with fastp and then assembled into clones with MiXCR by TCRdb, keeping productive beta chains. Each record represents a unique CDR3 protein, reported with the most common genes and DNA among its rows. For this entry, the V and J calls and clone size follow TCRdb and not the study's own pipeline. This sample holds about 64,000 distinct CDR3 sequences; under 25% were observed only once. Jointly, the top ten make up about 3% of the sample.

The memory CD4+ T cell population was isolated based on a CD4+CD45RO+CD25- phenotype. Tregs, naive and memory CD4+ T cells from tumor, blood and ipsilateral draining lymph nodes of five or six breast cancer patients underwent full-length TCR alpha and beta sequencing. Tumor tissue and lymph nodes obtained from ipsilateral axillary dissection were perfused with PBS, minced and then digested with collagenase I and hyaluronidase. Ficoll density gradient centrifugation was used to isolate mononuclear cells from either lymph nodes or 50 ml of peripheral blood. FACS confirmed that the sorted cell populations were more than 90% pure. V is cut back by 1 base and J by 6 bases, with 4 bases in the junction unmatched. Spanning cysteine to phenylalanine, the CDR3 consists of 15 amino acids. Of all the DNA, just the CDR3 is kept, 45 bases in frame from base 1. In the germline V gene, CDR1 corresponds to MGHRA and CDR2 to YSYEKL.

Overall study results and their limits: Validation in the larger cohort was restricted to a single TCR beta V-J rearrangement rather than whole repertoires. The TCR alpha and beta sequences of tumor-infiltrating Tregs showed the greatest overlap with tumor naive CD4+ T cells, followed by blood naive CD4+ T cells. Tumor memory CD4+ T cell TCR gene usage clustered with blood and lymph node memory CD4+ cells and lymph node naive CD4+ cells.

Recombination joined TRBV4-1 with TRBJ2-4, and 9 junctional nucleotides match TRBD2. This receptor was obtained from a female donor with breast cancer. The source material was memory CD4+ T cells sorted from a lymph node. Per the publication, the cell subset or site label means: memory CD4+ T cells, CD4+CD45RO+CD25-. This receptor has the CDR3 CASSQGVLAGNIQYF. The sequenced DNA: TGCGCCAGCAGCCAAGGGGTACTAGCGGGAAACATTCAGTACTTC.